Listed below are T cell receptor beta chains from one sample, sequenced in a study of Ad26.COV2.S vaccination and SARS-CoV-2 variants. Sequencing was performed with immunoSEQ multiplex PCR; in TCRdb, only in-frame clones are kept and a portion is missing. The table has about 680,000 clones, around 89% seen once. The sequenced sample was peripheral blood, obtained in a trial of Ad26.COV2.S vaccine versus placebo. The receptors come from a person between 18 and 60 years old who received the Ad26.COV2.S COVID-19 vaccine or a placebo. Each CDR3 is given with its conserved first and last residue. The D gene is left open where the match is weak. Some rows mark clone size as missing; the rest say once, few, many or name a class of expanded clone.

j_gene: TRBJ2-1; abundance: NA; v_gene: TRBV5-1; d_gene: TRBD2; CDR3aa: CASSLVGAGGNEQFF; CDR3nt: TGCGCCAGCAGCTTGGTAGGGGCGGGGGGAAATGAGCAGTTCTTC
j_gene: TRBJ2-1; abundance: NA; v_gene: TRBV24-1; d_gene: TRBD1; CDR3aa: CATSEPGTGNEQFF; CDR3nt: TGTGCCACCAGTGAGCCCGGGACAGGGAATGAGCAGTTCTTC
j_gene: TRBJ1-6; abundance: NA; v_gene: TRBV7-9; d_gene: TRBD1; CDR3aa: CASSHRTGYNSPLHF; CDR3nt: TGTGCCAGCAGCCATCGGACAGGGTATAATTCACCCCTCCACTTT
j_gene: TRBJ1-3; abundance: NA; v_gene: TRBV2; d_gene: NA; CDR3aa: CASSEGSHTIYF; CDR3nt: TGTGCCAGCAGTGAAGGCAGCCACACCATATATTTT
j_gene: TRBJ2-5; abundance: NA; v_gene: TRBV3-1/TRBV3-2; d_gene: TRBD1; CDR3aa: CASSQVRSGIGGVSAETQYF; CDR3nt: TGTGCCAGCAGCCAAGTGAGGTCGGGTATAGGGGGCGTCTCTGCTGAGACCCAGTACTTC
j_gene: TRBJ2-2; abundance: NA; v_gene: TRBV9; d_gene: NA; CDR3aa: CASSGGVTGELFF; CDR3nt: TGTGCCAGCAGCGGTGGGGTTACCGGGGAGCTGTTTTTT
j_gene: TRBJ1-3; abundance: NA; v_gene: TRBV2; d_gene: NA; CDR3aa: CASSETGNPGNTIYF; CDR3nt: TGTGCCAGCAGTGAGACGGGAAACCCTGGAAACACCATATATTTT
j_gene: TRBJ2-5; abundance: NA; v_gene: TRBV7-2; d_gene: TRBD1; CDR3aa: CASSGQGQETQYF; CDR3nt: TGTGCCAGCAGCGGACAGGGACAAGAGACCCAGTACTTC
j_gene: TRBJ2-7; abundance: NA; v_gene: TRBV5-4; d_gene: NA; CDR3aa: CASSLSRGDYEQYF; CDR3nt: TGTGCCAGCAGCTTATCGCGAGGGGACTACGAGCAGTACTTC
j_gene: TRBJ1-2; abundance: NA; v_gene: TRBV19; d_gene: NA; CDR3aa: CASSKDGLGVYGYTF; CDR3nt: TGTGCCAGTAGTAAGGACGGTCTTGGGGTATATGGCTACACCTTC
j_gene: TRBJ2-3; abundance: few; v_gene: TRBV5-5; d_gene: TRBD2; CDR3aa: CASSSGLAGRWDTQYF; CDR3nt: TGTGCCAGCAGCTCGGGACTAGCAGGACGGTGGGATACGCAGTATTTT
j_gene: TRBJ1-5; abundance: NA; v_gene: TRBV12-5; d_gene: TRBD1; CDR3aa: CASGLGQGGDSNQPQHF; CDR3nt: TGTGCTAGTGGTTTGGGACAGGGGGGTGATAGCAATCAGCCCCAGCATTTT
j_gene: TRBJ1-1; abundance: NA; v_gene: TRBV5-1; d_gene: NA; CDR3aa: CASSLGIRQENTEAFF; CDR3nt: TGCGCCAGCAGCTTGGGAATTAGACAGGAGAACACTGAAGCTTTCTTT
j_gene: TRBJ1-2; abundance: NA; v_gene: TRBV9; d_gene: NA; CDR3aa: CASSTPNYGYTF; CDR3nt: TGTGCCAGCAGCACTCCTAACTATGGCTACACCTTC
j_gene: TRBJ1-1; abundance: few; v_gene: TRBV2; d_gene: TRBD1; CDR3aa: CASSPGQGNTEAFF; CDR3nt: TGTGCCAGCAGCCCCGGACAGGGTAACACTGAAGCTTTCTTT
j_gene: TRBJ2-1; abundance: NA; v_gene: TRBV18; d_gene: NA; CDR3aa: CASSTGNNEQFF; CDR3nt: TGTGCCAGCTCCACAGGGAACAATGAGCAGTTCTTC
j_gene: TRBJ1-3; abundance: NA; v_gene: TRBV19; d_gene: TRBD1; CDR3aa: CASTPLWVTGPRSGNTIYF; CDR3nt: TGTGCCAGTACCCCCTTATGGGTGACAGGGCCCCGCTCTGGAAACACCATATATTTT
j_gene: TRBJ2-6; abundance: NA; v_gene: TRBV7-9; d_gene: NA; CDR3aa: CASSLNIGSGANVLTF; CDR3nt: TGTGCCAGCAGCTTGAACATCGGGTCTGGGGCCAACGTCCTGACTTTC
j_gene: TRBJ2-2; abundance: NA; v_gene: TRBV19; d_gene: TRBD2; CDR3aa: CASRRRLPGLGNTGELFF; CDR3nt: TGTGCCAGTAGGAGACGGCTACCGGGACTAGGAAACACCGGGGAGCTGTTTTTT
j_gene: TRBJ1-4; abundance: NA; v_gene: TRBV25-1; d_gene: NA; CDR3aa: CASSVFGSNEKLFF; CDR3nt: TGTGCCAGCAGTGTATTTGGTTCTAATGAAAAACTGTTTTTT
j_gene: TRBJ2-3; abundance: NA; v_gene: TRBV7-2; d_gene: NA; CDR3aa: CASSLVGGTDTQYF; CDR3nt: TGTGCCAGCAGCTTAGTCGGGGGCACAGATACGCAGTATTTT
j_gene: TRBJ1-1; abundance: NA; v_gene: TRBV19; d_gene: NA; CDR3aa: CASSPWNTEAFF; CDR3nt: TGTGCCAGTAGCCCATGGAACACTGAAGCTTTCTTT
j_gene: TRBJ2-5; abundance: NA; v_gene: TRBV27; d_gene: TRBD2; CDR3aa: CASSLGLAGRGTQYF; CDR3nt: TGTGCCAGCAGTTTAGGCCTAGCGGGACGTGGGACCCAGTACTTC
j_gene: TRBJ2-2; abundance: NA; v_gene: TRBV7-2; d_gene: NA; CDR3aa: CASSLPRNTGELFF; CDR3nt: TGTGCCAGCAGCCTCCCTAGGAACACCGGGGAGCTGTTTTTT
j_gene: TRBJ2-7; abundance: NA; v_gene: TRBV6-5; d_gene: NA; CDR3aa: CASSYFSGDEQYF; CDR3nt: TGTGCCAGCAGTTACTTTTCCGGGGACGAGCAGTACTTC
j_gene: TRBJ1-4; abundance: NA; v_gene: TRBV5-8; d_gene: TRBD1; CDR3aa: CASSPGQGPATNEKLFF; CDR3nt: TGTGCCAGCAGCCCAGGACAGGGGCCAGCAACTAATGAAAAACTGTTTTTT
j_gene: TRBJ1-1; abundance: NA; v_gene: TRBV7-9; d_gene: NA; CDR3aa: CASREGRTEAFF; CDR3nt: TGTGCCAGCAGGGAGGGGCGGACTGAAGCTTTCTTT